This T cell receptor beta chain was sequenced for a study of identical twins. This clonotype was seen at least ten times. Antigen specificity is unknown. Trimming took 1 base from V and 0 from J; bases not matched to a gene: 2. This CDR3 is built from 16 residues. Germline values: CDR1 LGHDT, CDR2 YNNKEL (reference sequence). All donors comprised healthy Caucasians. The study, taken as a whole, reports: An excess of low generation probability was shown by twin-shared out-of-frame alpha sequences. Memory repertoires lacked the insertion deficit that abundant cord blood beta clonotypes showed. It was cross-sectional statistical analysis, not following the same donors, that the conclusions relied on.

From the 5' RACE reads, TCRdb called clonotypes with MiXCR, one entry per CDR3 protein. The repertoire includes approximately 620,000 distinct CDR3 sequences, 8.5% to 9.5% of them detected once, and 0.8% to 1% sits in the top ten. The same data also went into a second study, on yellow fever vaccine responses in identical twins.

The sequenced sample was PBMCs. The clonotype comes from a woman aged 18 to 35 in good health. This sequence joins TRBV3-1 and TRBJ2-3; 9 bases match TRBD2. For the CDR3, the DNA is TGTGCCAGCAGCCAAGTTAGCGGGAGTAGCACAGATACGCAGTATTTT. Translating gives CASSQVSGSSTDTQYF.